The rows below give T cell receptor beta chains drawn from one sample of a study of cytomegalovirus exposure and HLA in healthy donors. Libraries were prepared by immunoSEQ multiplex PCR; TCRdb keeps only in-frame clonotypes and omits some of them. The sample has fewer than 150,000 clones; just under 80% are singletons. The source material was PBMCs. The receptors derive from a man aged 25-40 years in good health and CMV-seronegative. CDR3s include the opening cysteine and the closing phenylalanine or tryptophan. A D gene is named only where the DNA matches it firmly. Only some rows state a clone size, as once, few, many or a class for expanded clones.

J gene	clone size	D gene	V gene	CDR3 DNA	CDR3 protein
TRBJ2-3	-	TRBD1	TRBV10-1	TGCGCCAGCAGTGAAGACAGGGTTTCCGCAGATACGCAGTATTTT	CASSEDRVSADTQYF
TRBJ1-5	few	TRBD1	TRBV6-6	TGTGCCAGCAGCTCCGGGACAGAGAATCAGCCCCAGCATTTT	CASSSGTENQPQHF
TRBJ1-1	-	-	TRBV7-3	TGTGCCAGCAGCTTAACGGGCAGGGGCCCCGAGGGGTATTTCTTT	CASSLTGRGPEGYFF
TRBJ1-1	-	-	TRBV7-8	TGTGCCAGCAGCTTAGCGAGGAACACTGAAGCTTTCTTT	CASSLARNTEAFF
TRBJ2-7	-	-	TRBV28	TGTGCCAGCAGTTTGGAGTCCCCCTACGAGCAGTACTTC	CASSLESPYEQYF
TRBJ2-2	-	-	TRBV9	TGTGCCAGCAGCGTAAACGCGGCCGGGGAGCTGTTTTTT	CASSVNAAGELFF
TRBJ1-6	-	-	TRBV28	TGTGCCAGCAGTTTTCTGAGGTCACCCCTCCACTTT	CASSFLRSPLHF
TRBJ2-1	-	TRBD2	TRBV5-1	TGCGCCAGCAGCTTGATCGGGGACTACTCCTACAATGAGCAGTTCTTC	CASSLIGDYSYNEQFF
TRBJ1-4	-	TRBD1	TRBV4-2	TGTGCCAGCAGCCCCCGGGACAGGGATGAAAAACTGTTTTTT	CASSPRDRDEKLFF
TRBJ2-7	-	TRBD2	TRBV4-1	TGCGCCAGCAGCCAAAAAAGGGGACTAGCGGGAAGCGAGCAGTACTTC	CASSQKRGLAGSEQYF
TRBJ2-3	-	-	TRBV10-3	TGTGCCATCAGTGAGTCACCGCTGCGGTCGCCTACGCAGTATTTT	CAISESPLRSPTQYF
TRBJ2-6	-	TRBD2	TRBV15	TGTGCCACCAGCAGACCACTCGGGGGGGGCACCTCTGGGGCCAACGTCCTGACTTTC	CATSRPLGGGTSGANVLTF
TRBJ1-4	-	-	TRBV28	TGTGCCAGCAGTCGGCAGGGGACAACTAATGAAAAACTGTTTTTT	CASSRQGTTNEKLFF
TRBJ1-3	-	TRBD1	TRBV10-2	TGCGCCAGCAGGACACAGGGGGAAGATGGAAACACCATATATTTT	CASRTQGEDGNTIYF
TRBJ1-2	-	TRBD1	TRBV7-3	TGTGCCAGCAGCCAACAACAGGGGGCCCCCTATGGCTACACCTTC	CASSQQQGAPYGYTF
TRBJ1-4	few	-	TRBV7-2	TGTGCCAGCACCCGAGGAGGCCTTAATGAAAAACTGTTTTTT	CASTRGGLNEKLFF
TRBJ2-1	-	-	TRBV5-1	TGCGCCAGCAGCTTGACGTCCTCCGGGGGTGAGCAGTTCTTC	CASSLTSSGGEQFF
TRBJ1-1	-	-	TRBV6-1	TGTGCCAGCAGTGAAGCGCCAGGGTCTGTTCCTGAAGCTTTCTTT	CASSEAPGSVPEAFF
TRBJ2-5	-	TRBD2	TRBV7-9	TGTGCCAGCAGCGTCGGGACTAGCGGGGAAGAGACCCAGTACTTC	CASSVGTSGEETQYF
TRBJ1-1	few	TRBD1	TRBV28	TGTGCCAGCAGTTTAACGGAGGACAGGCTTAGGGGAAACACTGAAGCTTTCTTT	CASSLTEDRLRGNTEAFF
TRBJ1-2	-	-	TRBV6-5	TGTGCCAGCAGTACCTGGCCCGAGGACTATGGCTACACCTTC	CASSTWPEDYGYTF
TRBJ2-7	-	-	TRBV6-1	TGTGCCATCGAACAGGGAACTCTTTCCTACGAGCAGTACTTC	CAIEQGTLSYEQYF
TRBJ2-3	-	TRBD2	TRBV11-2	TGTGCCAGCAGCTTATACGCTAGCGGGAACTCAGATACGCAGTATTTT	CASSLYASGNSDTQYF
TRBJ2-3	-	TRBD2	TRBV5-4	TGTGCCAGCAGCTTGGATCCGGGAGGGCGCCCAGATACGCAGTATTTT	CASSLDPGGRPDTQYF